Below are 18 T cell receptor beta chains sequenced from a single sample in a study of molecular identifiers for immune sequencing clone quantification. TCRdb re-called the PCR reads through MiXCR, storing one row per CDR3 protein. The repertoire holds 40,000 to 50,000 distinct CDR3 sequences, with 15% to 20% as singletons. The sequencing input was naive CD8+ T cells from blood, with Jurkat cell RNA spiked in. Indicated subset: FACS-sorted CD8+CD4-CCR7+CD45RA+ naive T cells. These receptors all come from a human donor in good health. Some libraries in this study had Jurkat cell RNA spiked in.

Ten or more counts support this clonotype. The chain combines TRBV27 with TRBJ2-3; 8 positions agree with TRBD1. Trimming cost V 6 bases and J 2 bases; bases outside gene matches: 4. The CDR3 contains 14 residues. Germline V CDR1 and CDR2: MNHEY, SMNVEV (reference sequence). The CDR3 region is CASRQGENTDTQYF. The CDR3 region has the DNA TGTGCCAGCAGACAGGGGGAAAACACAGATACGCAGTATTTT.

This clonotype was seen many times. This rearrangement joins TRBV27 to TRBJ1-5; D not certain. There are 11 residues in the CDR3. CDR1 is MNHEY, CDR2 SMNVEV, per germline (reference sequence). Trimming stripped 6 bases from V and 5 bases from J, with 5 bases between. The CDR3 here is CASSFDQPQHF. In nucleotides, the CDR3 is TGTGCCAGCAGCTTTGATCAGCCCCAGCATTTT.

This clonotype was seen ten or more times. The chain combines TRBV28 with TRBJ2-2, with a tentative D call TRBD1 (5 bases). The CDR3 covers 15 residues. The germline V gene has CDR1 MDHEN and CDR2 SYDVKM. V was cut by 4 bases and J by 4 bases, with 13 bases left in between. CDR3 nucleotide sequence: TGTGCCAGCAGTTCCAGGGTTATGGTCACCGGGGAGCTGTTTTTT. It translates to CASSSRVMVTGELFF.

This clonotype was observed many times. The chain carries TRBV2 and TRBJ1-5; D unresolved. Trimming removed 2 bases from V and 4 bases from J, with 12 bases in between. CDR3 length: 15 residues. Looked up from germline, CDR1 is SNHLY and CDR2 is FYNNEI. This CDR3 is CASSEWPTENQPQHF. In DNA, the CDR3 is TGTGCCAGCAGTGAATGGCCGACCGAGAATCAGCCCCAGCATTTT.

This clonotype was picked up many times. The chain is built from TRBV5-6 and TRBJ2-1; possibly TRBD1 for D (6 bases). The V and J ends lost 0 bases and 8 bases respectively, with 6 bases between them. The CDR3 spans 12 residues. Germline CDR1 is SGHDT and CDR2 is YYEEEE. CDR3 sequence (DNA): TGTGCCAGCAGCTTGGGGGGGCATGAGCAGTTCTTC. This sequence encodes CASSLGGHEQFF.

This clonotype has a count of ten or more. The chain combines TRBV12-3 or TRBV12-4 with TRBJ2-3; D call uncertain. V lost 0 bases, J lost 2 bases, and 3 bases lay in between. This CDR3 comprises 13 residues. The CDR3 spells CASSLAVTDTQYF. The CDR3 coding sequence is TGTGCCAGCAGTTTAGCTGTCACAGATACGCAGTATTTT.

This clonotype was found many times. The chain is built from TRBV4-3 and TRBJ2-5; TRBD2 matches at 8 bases. Germline V gene lookup returns CDR1 LGHNA and CDR2 YSLEER. Germline trimming cut 0 bases from V and 1 base from J; bases unmatched to any gene: 10. The CDR3 runs 18 residues. The CDR3 spells CASSQERGIAGFQETQYF. DNA of the CDR3: TGCGCCAGCAGCCAAGAGAGGGGGATAGCGGGGTTCCAAGAGACCCAGTACTTC.

Remarks on this clonotype: Possible read error: a much larger clone is one base away. This chain uses TRBV4-1 with TRBJ1-1; no reliable D call. This CDR3 spans 15 amino acids. Germline V gene data show CDR1 as MGHRA and CDR2 as YSYEKL. The CDR3 nucleotides are TGCGCCTGCAGTCACCGCTCCTTGGGGAACACTGAAGCTTTCTTT. Its translation is CACSHRSLGNTEAFF.

In this sample, this clonotype turned up many times. The V and J genes are TRBV9 and TRBJ2-7; D ambiguous. V lost 0 bases, J lost 2 bases, and 6 bases lay in between. The CDR3 consists of 13 residues. Germline V gene lookup returns CDR1 SGDLS and CDR2 YYNGEE. The CDR3 reads CASSVEGAYEQYF. CDR3 bases: TGTGCCAGCAGCGTAGAAGGTGCCTACGAGCAGTACTTC.

This clonotype was seen ten or more times. The chain is built from TRBV6-6 and TRBJ2-5; 7 bases agree with TRBD1. The germline V gene encodes CDR1 MNHNY and CDR2 SVGAGI (reference sequence). Germline trimming cut 5 bases from V and 4 bases from J; bases unmatched to any gene: 7. The CDR3 runs 14 residues. The CDR3 DNA is TGTGCCAGCAGTCCGACGACAGGGTCAGAGACCCAGTACTTC. Translating gives CASSPTTGSETQYF.

This clonotype has ten or more counts. The chain recombines TRBV5-4 with TRBJ2-4; D unresolved. Per germline, CDR1 SGHNT and CDR2 YYREEE (reference sequence). Trimming took off 0 bases at V and 1 base at J, with 11 bases between the two ends. There are 16 residues in the CDR3. CDR3: CASSLGASVAKNIQYF. Here the CDR3 DNA reads TGTGCCAGCAGCTTGGGGGCTTCGGTCGCCAAAAACATTCAGTACTTC.

This clonotype came up many times. J is TRBJ1-1 and V is TRBV12-3 or TRBV12-4; D unclear. The V end was cut by 3 bases, the J end by 4 bases, with 6 bases between. The CDR3 has 12 residues. The CDR3 nucleotides are TGTGCCAGCAGTTTTCTTCCCACTGAAGCTTTCTTT. Protein sequence: CASSFLPTEAFF.

This clonotype was found many times. The chain employs TRBV9 and TRBJ2-3; 7 bases agree with TRBD2. The J segment lost 2 bases and the V segment lost 0 bases, leaving 9 bases of the junction unmatched. CDR1 and CDR2 (germline): SGDLS, YYNGEE. The CDR3 length is 17 residues. CDR3 bases: TGTGCCAGCAGCGTAGAGGGGTCAGCGGGGACCACAGATACGCAGTATTTT. This encodes CASSVEGSAGTTDTQYF. Full variable domain (rest looked up from reference TRBV9 and TRBJ2-3): DSGVTQTPKHLITATGQRVTLRCSPRSGDLSVYWYQQSLDQGLQFLIQYYNGEERAKGNILERFSAQQFPDLHSELNLSSLELGDSALYFCASSVEGSAGTTDTQYFGPGTRLTVL.

This clonotype was seen at least ten times. V gene TRBV6-5 combines with J gene TRBJ1-1; weak D call: TRBD1 (5 bases). CDR3 length: 15 residues. The germline gives CDR1 MNHEY, CDR2 SVGAGI. V lost 8 bases to trimming and J lost 4 bases, with 20 bases between them. This CDR3 is CASHLGVGIPTEAFF. The CDR3 DNA is TGTGCCAGCCATCTGGGGGTCGGAATTCCCACTGAAGCTTTCTTT.

This clonotype was observed at least ten times. The chain links TRBV27 to TRBJ2-7; D is perhaps TRBD1 (6 bases). CDR1 is MNHEY and CDR2 is SMNVEV in the germline V gene (reference sequence). V was pared by 9 bases and J by 4 bases, with 16 bases between. CDR3 size: 13 residues. The CDR3 is CASSTGPKYEQYF. The CDR3 nucleotides read TGTGCCAGTTCGACAGGACCGAAGTACGAGCAGTACTTC.

The chain links TRBV4-2 to TRBJ1-2; D is unclear. The CDR3 sequence is 16 residues long. The V gene's germline CDR1 is LGHNA and CDR2 YNFKEQ. V dropped 0 bases and J dropped 0 bases, with 11 bases sitting between them. The CDR3 region is CASSQDQSSSNYGYTF. The CDR3 DNA is TGTGCCAGCAGCCAAGATCAGAGTTCATCTAACTATGGCTACACCTTC.

This clonotype was found many times. The chain joins TRBV12-3 or TRBV12-4 to TRBJ1-2; D possibly corresponds to TRBD1 (5 bases). The CDR3 runs to 15 residues. Deletions cut 2 bases from V and 4 bases from J, with 14 bases between. CDR3 amino acids: CASSLTLQGIYGYTF. Written as DNA, the CDR3 is TGTGCCAGCAGTTTAACCTTGCAGGGAATCTATGGCTACACCTTC.

This clonotype was counted many times. The junction departs from germline at one end; a sequencing error may be responsible. The chain recombines TRBV7-9 with TRBJ2-3; 7 bases match TRBD1. CDR3 length: 12 amino acids. CDR1 and CDR2 (germline): SEHNR, FQNEAQ (reference sequence). The CDR3 DNA is TGTGCCAGCAGCCCCGGGACAGCTACGCAGTATTTT. As protein: CASSPGTATQYF.